This is a list of T cell receptor beta chains from one sample in a study of metastatic and nonmetastatic thyroid tumors. TCRdb re-analyzed the PCR reads through MiXCR. Of some 69,000 clones listed, 13% to 15% are singletons. Sequencing input: blood. These receptors all come from a male donor with papillary thyroid cancer or a benign thyroid nodule (not recorded which). Some clones in this sample may be carry-over from other donors' samples. The CDR3 runs from the conserved cysteine through the conserved F or W. D genes are given only for firm matches. Not every row has a clone size; where given, it reads once, few, many or a size class.

cdr3_nt: TGCGCCAGCAGCCCTCTAGCGGGTCCCGGGGAGCTGTTTTTT; cdr3_aa: CASSPLAGPGELFF; j_call: TRBJ2-2; d_call: TRBD2; v_call: TRBV10-2; clone_size: many
cdr3_nt: TGTGCCAGCAGTGAATTTGCCCCCTTGGGGGCCAACGTCCTGACTTTC; cdr3_aa: CASSEFAPLGANVLTF; j_call: TRBJ2-6; d_call: -; v_call: TRBV6-1; clone_size: many
cdr3_nt: TGCGCCAGCAGCCCGGGACACTGGGCGATCACAGATACGCAGTATTTT; cdr3_aa: CASSPGHWAITDTQYF; j_call: TRBJ2-3; d_call: -; v_call: TRBV5-1; clone_size: many
cdr3_nt: TGCAGCGTTGTTAGGGTGAACACTGAAGCTTTCTTT; cdr3_aa: CSVVRVNTEAFF; j_call: TRBJ1-1; d_call: -; v_call: TRBV29-1; clone_size: many
cdr3_nt: TGCGCCAGCAGCTTGGCCGAGGGGCCGCCGCGAGGCCCCTACAATGAGCAGTTCTTC; cdr3_aa: CASSLAEGPPRGPYNEQFF; j_call: TRBJ2-1; d_call: -; v_call: TRBV5-1; clone_size: many
cdr3_nt: TGTGCCAGCAGTCCCCGGTGGCAGGGGAATCAGCCCCAGCATTTT; cdr3_aa: CASSPRWQGNQPQHF; j_call: TRBJ1-5; d_call: -; v_call: TRBV28; clone_size: many
cdr3_nt: TGTGCCAGCTTACCGGGACGGAGGGAGGCTAACTATGGCTACACCTTC; cdr3_aa: CASLPGRREANYGYTF; j_call: TRBJ1-2; d_call: -; v_call: TRBV28; clone_size: many
cdr3_nt: TGTGCCAGCAGTTTAGGATTGAACACTGAAGCTTTCTTT; cdr3_aa: CASSLGLNTEAFF; j_call: TRBJ1-1; d_call: -; v_call: TRBV27; clone_size: many
cdr3_nt: TGTGCCAGCAGCTTAGGGGGACTAGCGGAGACCTACAATGAGCAGTTCTTC; cdr3_aa: CASSLGGLAETYNEQFF; j_call: TRBJ2-1; d_call: TRBD2; v_call: TRBV7-8; clone_size: -
cdr3_nt: TGCGCCAGCAGCTTCGGGACTAATGTAGATACGCAGTATTTT; cdr3_aa: CASSFGTNVDTQYF; j_call: TRBJ2-3; d_call: TRBD2; v_call: TRBV5-1; clone_size: many
cdr3_nt: TGTGCCAGCAGTTTTTCCTTACGACAGGGGCAAGGCTACACCTTC; cdr3_aa: CASSFSLRQGQGYTF; j_call: TRBJ1-2; d_call: TRBD1; v_call: TRBV2; clone_size: many
cdr3_nt: TGTGCCAGCAGCTTAGCGACGTGGGAGCAGTACTTC; cdr3_aa: CASSLATWEQYF; j_call: TRBJ2-7; d_call: -; v_call: TRBV7-8; clone_size: few
cdr3_nt: TGCGCCAGCAGCTTGTTGACAGGGATGGACACTGAAGCTTTCTTT; cdr3_aa: CASSLLTGMDTEAFF; j_call: TRBJ1-1; d_call: TRBD1; v_call: TRBV5-1; clone_size: many
cdr3_nt: TGTGCCAGCAGTTTTAGGGCAGGGTGGGACAATGGCTACACCTTC; cdr3_aa: CASSFRAGWDNGYTF; j_call: TRBJ1-2; d_call: -; v_call: TRBV28; clone_size: few
cdr3_nt: TGTGCCAGCAGCATACTAGCGGGGGGCCCCTACGAGCAGTACTTC; cdr3_aa: CASSILAGGPYEQYF; j_call: TRBJ2-7; d_call: TRBD2; v_call: TRBV7-2; clone_size: many
cdr3_nt: TGTGCCAGCAGTGTTGACAGGGGAGTAGGTGAAAAACTGTTTTTT; cdr3_aa: CASSVDRGVGEKLFF; j_call: TRBJ1-4; d_call: TRBD1; v_call: TRBV2; clone_size: many
cdr3_nt: TGTGCCAGCAGCGTGGGGGCGGGAGGGCCGAATATAGATACGCAGTATTTT; cdr3_aa: CASSVGAGGPNIDTQYF; j_call: TRBJ2-3; d_call: TRBD2; v_call: TRBV9; clone_size: many
cdr3_nt: TGTGCCTGGAGTTCAGAGGGCGCTGTTAGCACAGATACGCAGTATTTT; cdr3_aa: CAWSSEGAVSTDTQYF; j_call: TRBJ2-3; d_call: -; v_call: TRBV30; clone_size: many
cdr3_nt: TGTGCCAGCAGCTCTCGAGGGGGCTACAATGAGCAGTTCTTC; cdr3_aa: CASSSRGGYNEQFF; j_call: TRBJ2-1; d_call: -; v_call: TRBV7-2; clone_size: many
cdr3_nt: TGTGCCAGCAGTTTCCGGCTGTTCACAGATACGCAGTATTTT; cdr3_aa: CASSFRLFTDTQYF; j_call: TRBJ2-3; d_call: -; v_call: TRBV12-3/TRBV12-4; clone_size: many
cdr3_nt: TGCGCCAGCAGCCAAGGGGCGGCGGGAGAAGAGACCCAGTACTTC; cdr3_aa: CASSQGAAGEETQYF; j_call: TRBJ2-5; d_call: TRBD2; v_call: TRBV4-1; clone_size: many
cdr3_nt: TGTGCCAGCAGCTTAGTTGGGGGGTGGCGAATCGGCTACAATGAGCAGTTCTTC; cdr3_aa: CASSLVGGWRIGYNEQFF; j_call: TRBJ2-1; d_call: -; v_call: TRBV7-9; clone_size: many
cdr3_nt: TGTGCCAGCAGTTTAGAGGGGGCGAATGAAAAACTGTTTTTT; cdr3_aa: CASSLEGANEKLFF; j_call: TRBJ1-4; d_call: TRBD1; v_call: TRBV27; clone_size: many
cdr3_nt: TGCGCCAGCAGCCAACAAGGTCTAACGGGGATGAACACTGAAGCTTTCTTT; cdr3_aa: CASSQQGLTGMNTEAFF; j_call: TRBJ1-1; d_call: -; v_call: TRBV4-1; clone_size: many
cdr3_nt: TGTGCCAGCAGCTTTGACCTGACGGGAGAGACTGAAGCTTTCTTT; cdr3_aa: CASSFDLTGETEAFF; j_call: TRBJ1-1; d_call: -; v_call: TRBV7-9; clone_size: many
cdr3_nt: TGTGCCAGCAGTTACTCCAGGGAAGGGGAAAAACTGTTTTTT; cdr3_aa: CASSYSREGEKLFF; j_call: TRBJ1-4; d_call: -; v_call: TRBV25-1; clone_size: few
cdr3_nt: TGTGCCAGCTGTTCCAGGGAATCACCCTATGGCTACACCTTC; cdr3_aa: CASCSRESPYGYTF; j_call: TRBJ1-2; d_call: -; v_call: TRBV9; clone_size: many
cdr3_nt: TGTGCCAGCAGTGGCGGGAGGAACTACAATGAGCAGTTCTTC; cdr3_aa: CASSGGRNYNEQFF; j_call: TRBJ2-1; d_call: TRBD2; v_call: TRBV6-1; clone_size: many
cdr3_nt: TGTGCCAGCAGCTCGAATAGCGGGAGGGTCGCGAACACCGGGGAGCTGTTTTTT; cdr3_aa: CASSSNSGRVANTGELFF; j_call: TRBJ2-2; d_call: TRBD2; v_call: TRBV12-3/TRBV12-4; clone_size: -
cdr3_nt: TGTGCCAGCAGCTTCGCCGGAGGATCGGGACTAACCACAGATACGCAGTATTTT; cdr3_aa: CASSFAGGSGLTTDTQYF; j_call: TRBJ2-3; d_call: TRBD2; v_call: TRBV5-4; clone_size: many
cdr3_nt: TGTGCCACCCGCGGGACGGGGTCCTACGAGCAGTACTTC; cdr3_aa: CATRGTGSYEQYF; j_call: TRBJ2-7; d_call: -; v_call: TRBV6-1; clone_size: few
cdr3_nt: TGTGCCAGCAGCCCGAACGGGGGCTCTGGAAACACCATATATTTT; cdr3_aa: CASSPNGGSGNTIYF; j_call: TRBJ1-3; d_call: -; v_call: TRBV5-4; clone_size: -
cdr3_nt: TGCAGTTGGACTAGCGGGAGTTTTCGCACAGATACGCAGTATTTT; cdr3_aa: CSWTSGSFRTDTQYF; j_call: TRBJ2-3; d_call: TRBD2; v_call: TRBV20-1; clone_size: many
cdr3_nt: TGCGCCAGCAGTGAGGGGACTAGCGGGAGGGCCTCCTACAATGAGCAGTTCTTC; cdr3_aa: CASSEGTSGRASYNEQFF; j_call: TRBJ2-1; d_call: TRBD2; v_call: TRBV5-1; clone_size: many
cdr3_nt: TGTGCCAGCATTTCCTTGGCGAACACTGAAGCTTTCTTT; cdr3_aa: CASISLANTEAFF; j_call: TRBJ1-1; d_call: -; v_call: TRBV7-3; clone_size: -
cdr3_nt: TGTGCCAGCCAAAGGGGCACTGAAGCTTTCTTT; cdr3_aa: CASQRGTEAFF; j_call: TRBJ1-1; d_call: -; v_call: TRBV6-1; clone_size: -
cdr3_nt: TGCAGCGGGGTGACAGGTCAAAACTATGGCTACACCTTC; cdr3_aa: CSGVTGQNYGYTF; j_call: TRBJ1-2; d_call: -; v_call: TRBV29-1; clone_size: many
cdr3_nt: TGTGCCAGCAGCTTGAGAGAGGGGGCCTCCTACAATGAGCAGTTCTTC; cdr3_aa: CASSLREGASYNEQFF; j_call: TRBJ2-1; d_call: TRBD1; v_call: TRBV11-2; clone_size: many
cdr3_nt: TGTGCCAGCAGCTTGCCCGGACTAGCGGGACACGAGCAGTACTTC; cdr3_aa: CASSLPGLAGHEQYF; j_call: TRBJ2-7; d_call: TRBD2; v_call: TRBV5-8; clone_size: many
cdr3_nt: TGCGCCAGCAGCTTGGAGTCGGGAGGGCTTGATGAGCAGTTCTTC; cdr3_aa: CASSLESGGLDEQFF; j_call: TRBJ2-1; d_call: TRBD2; v_call: TRBV5-1; clone_size: -
cdr3_nt: TGTGCCAGCAGCTTACCAGGGTACGGAAACACCATATATTTT; cdr3_aa: CASSLPGYGNTIYF; j_call: TRBJ1-3; d_call: -; v_call: TRBV5-5; clone_size: many
cdr3_nt: TGCGCCAGCAGTTCGGGACAGGGGGCAGATACGCAGTATTTT; cdr3_aa: CASSSGQGADTQYF; j_call: TRBJ2-3; d_call: TRBD1; v_call: TRBV10-1; clone_size: many
cdr3_nt: TGTGCCAGCGGTGAGGCGGGTAGCGGATACAATGAGCAGTTCTTC; cdr3_aa: CASGEAGSGYNEQFF; j_call: TRBJ2-1; d_call: -; v_call: TRBV7-2; clone_size: many
cdr3_nt: TGCAGTGCTAGAGACCGTACCGGGACAGAGAATGAAAAACTGTTTTTT; cdr3_aa: CSARDRTGTENEKLFF; j_call: TRBJ1-4; d_call: TRBD1; v_call: TRBV20-1; clone_size: many
cdr3_nt: TGTGCCAGCAGTTACTTAGACTCAGGGGACAAAAACATTCAGTACTTC; cdr3_aa: CASSYLDSGDKNIQYF; j_call: TRBJ2-4; d_call: -; v_call: TRBV27; clone_size: many
cdr3_nt: TGCGCCAGCAGCCTAGACCCCCGGGCAAAAGATACCCAGTACTTC; cdr3_aa: CASSLDPRAKDTQYF; j_call: TRBJ2-5; d_call: -; v_call: TRBV4-1; clone_size: -
cdr3_nt: TGTGCCAGTAGTATACCCGGGACAGAAATGGGCTACACCTTC; cdr3_aa: CASSIPGTEMGYTF; j_call: TRBJ1-2; d_call: TRBD1; v_call: TRBV19; clone_size: many
cdr3_nt: TGTGCCAGTATTTCCGGATATGCCGGGGAGCTGTTTTTT; cdr3_aa: CASISGYAGELFF; j_call: TRBJ2-2; d_call: -; v_call: TRBV19; clone_size: many
cdr3_nt: TGTGCCAGCAGTTTAGTGGGAGGCCCCTACAATGAGCAGTTCTTC; cdr3_aa: CASSLVGGPYNEQFF; j_call: TRBJ2-1; d_call: -; v_call: TRBV27; clone_size: -
cdr3_nt: TGCAGTGCACGCCAGGCCCATTACACCGGGGAGCTGTTTTTT; cdr3_aa: CSARQAHYTGELFF; j_call: TRBJ2-2; d_call: -; v_call: TRBV20-1; clone_size: many